This TCR beta chain comes out of a study of T cells after yellow fever vaccination. In the study overall: Where fractions had low cell numbers, libraries were prepared from them with the SMART-Seq v4 Ultra Low Input RNA kit.

Conversion of TCR transcripts into cDNA relied on 5'RACE template switching, which added a universal primer site and UMIs. TCRdb used MiXCR to reprocess the 5' RACE reads, holding one entry per CDR3 protein. The sample includes over 130,000 distinct CDR3 sequences, 6.5% to 8.5% seen only once; the top ten take under 0.95%. V lost 8 bases, J lost 2 bases, and 13 bases lay in between. The CDR3 length is 13 residues. CDR1 and CDR2 from the germline V gene are DFQATT and SNEGSKA (reference sequence). At least ten counts were recorded for this clonotype. Here the sequenced sample was CD4+ T cells sorted from PBMCs, taken 5 days after the yellow fever booster vaccination. This chain uses TRBV20-1 with TRBJ2-1, with D possibly TRBD2 on 6 matching bases. The TCR comes from a man aged 25-45 years who received the YFV17D yellow fever vaccine. CDR3 loop: CSTPSATYNEQFF. The CDR3 DNA reads as TGCAGTACCCCTAGCGCCACCTACAATGAGCAGTTCTTC.